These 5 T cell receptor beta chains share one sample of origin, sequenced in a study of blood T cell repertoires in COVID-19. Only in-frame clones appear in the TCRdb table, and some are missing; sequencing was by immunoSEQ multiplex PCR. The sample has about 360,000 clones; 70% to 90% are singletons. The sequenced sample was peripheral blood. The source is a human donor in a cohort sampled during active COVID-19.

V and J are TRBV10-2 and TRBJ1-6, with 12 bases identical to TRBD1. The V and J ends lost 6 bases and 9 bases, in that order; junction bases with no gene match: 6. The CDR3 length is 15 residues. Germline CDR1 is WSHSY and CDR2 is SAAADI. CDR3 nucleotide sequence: TGCGCCAGCAGGGCCGGGACAGGGGGCGGTTCACCCCTCCACTTT. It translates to CASRAGTGGGSPLHF.

CDR3 sequence (DNA): TGTGCCAGCCAAGGGACAGGGGGTCGGGAGACCCAGTACTTC. It encodes CASQGTGGRETQYF. The chain links TRBV3-1 (or the pseudogene TRBV3-2) to TRBJ2-5, with 11 bases that match TRBD1. This CDR3 comprises 14 residues. The ends lost 8 bases at V and 5 bases at J; junction bases unmatched: 7. Germline CDR1 reads LGHDT; CDR2 reads YNNKEL (reference sequence).

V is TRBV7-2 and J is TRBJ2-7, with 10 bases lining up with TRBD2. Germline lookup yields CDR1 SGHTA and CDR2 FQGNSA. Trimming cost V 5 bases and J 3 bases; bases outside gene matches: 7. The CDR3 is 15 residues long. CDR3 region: CASSTQRGGFYEQYF. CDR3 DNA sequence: TGTGCCAGCAGCACTCAGCGGGGGGGCTTCTACGAGCAGTACTTC.

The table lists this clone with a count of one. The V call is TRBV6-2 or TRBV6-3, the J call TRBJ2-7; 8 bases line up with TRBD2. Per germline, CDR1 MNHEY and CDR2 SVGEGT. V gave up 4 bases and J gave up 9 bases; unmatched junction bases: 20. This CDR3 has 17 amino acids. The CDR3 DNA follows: TGTGCCAGCAGTTTCGGGGGGGGGAAAAGGGACTACCCGGCGCAGTACTTC. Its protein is CASSFGGGKRDYPAQYF.

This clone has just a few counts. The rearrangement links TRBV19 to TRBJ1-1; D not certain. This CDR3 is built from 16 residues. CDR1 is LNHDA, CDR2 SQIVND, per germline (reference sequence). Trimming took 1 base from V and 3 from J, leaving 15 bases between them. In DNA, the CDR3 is TGTGCCAGTAGTATAGCTAAGGGAGCGAGAGACACTGAAGCTTTCTTT. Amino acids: CASSIAKGARDTEAFF.